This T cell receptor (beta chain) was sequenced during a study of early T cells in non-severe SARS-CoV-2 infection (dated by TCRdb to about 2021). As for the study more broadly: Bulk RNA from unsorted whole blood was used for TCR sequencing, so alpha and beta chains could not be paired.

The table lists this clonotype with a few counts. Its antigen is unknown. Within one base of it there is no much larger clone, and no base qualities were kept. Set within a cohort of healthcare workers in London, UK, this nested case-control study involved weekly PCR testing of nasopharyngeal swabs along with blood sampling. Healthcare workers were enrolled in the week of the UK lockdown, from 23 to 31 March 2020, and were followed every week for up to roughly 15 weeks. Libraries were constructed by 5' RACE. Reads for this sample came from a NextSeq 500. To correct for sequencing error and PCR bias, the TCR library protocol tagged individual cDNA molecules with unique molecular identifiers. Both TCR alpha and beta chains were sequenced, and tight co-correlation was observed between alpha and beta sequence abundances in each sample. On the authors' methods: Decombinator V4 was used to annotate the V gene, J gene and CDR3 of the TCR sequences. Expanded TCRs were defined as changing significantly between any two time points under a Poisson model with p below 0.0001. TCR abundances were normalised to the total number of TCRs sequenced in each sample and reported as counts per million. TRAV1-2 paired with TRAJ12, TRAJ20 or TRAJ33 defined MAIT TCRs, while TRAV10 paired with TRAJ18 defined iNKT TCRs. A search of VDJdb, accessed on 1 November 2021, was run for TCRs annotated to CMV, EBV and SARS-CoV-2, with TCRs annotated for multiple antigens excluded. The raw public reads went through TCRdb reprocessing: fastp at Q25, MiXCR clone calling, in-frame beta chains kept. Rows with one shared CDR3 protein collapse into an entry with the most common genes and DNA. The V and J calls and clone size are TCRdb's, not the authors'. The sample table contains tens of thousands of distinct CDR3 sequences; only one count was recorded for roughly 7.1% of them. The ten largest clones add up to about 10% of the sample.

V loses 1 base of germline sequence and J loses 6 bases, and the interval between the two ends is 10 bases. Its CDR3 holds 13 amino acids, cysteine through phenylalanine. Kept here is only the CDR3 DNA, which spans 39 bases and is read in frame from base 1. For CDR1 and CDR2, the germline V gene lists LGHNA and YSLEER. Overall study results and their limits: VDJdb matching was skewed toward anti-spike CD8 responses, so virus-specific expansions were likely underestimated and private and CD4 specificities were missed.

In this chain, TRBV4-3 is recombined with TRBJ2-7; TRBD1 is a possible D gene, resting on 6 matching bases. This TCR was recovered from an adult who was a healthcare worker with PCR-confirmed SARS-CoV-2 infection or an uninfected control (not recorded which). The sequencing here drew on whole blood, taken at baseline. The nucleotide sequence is TGCGCCAGCAGCCAAGTCAGGGGTAGCGAGCAGTACTTC. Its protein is CASSQVRGSEQYF.